This T cell receptor (beta chain) was documented in a study of siplizumab effects on memory and regulatory T cells (dated by TCRdb to between 2018 and 2020). Looking at the study overall: The study examined how the anti-CD2 antibody siplizumab affects alloreactive T-cell subsets in allogeneic mixed lymphocyte reactions built from human PBMCs.

Sorted unstimulated T cells and proliferating T cells recovered from mixed lymphocyte reactions underwent TCRbeta CDR3 sequencing. Fresh whole blood from approximately 10 HLA-typed healthy donors was used to isolate PBMCs. Overall results and qualifications from the work: Siplizumab significantly reduced the cumulative frequency of alloreactive sequences traceable to unstimulated CD4+ memory T cells. No functional confirmation was obtained for the suppressive function of proliferating Tregs from siplizumab cultures. Unstimulated naive T cells appeared more diverse than memory T cells, and naive cells seemed to contribute substantially to the alloresponse. Of the alloreactive CD4+ clones that could be mapped, the Treg-derived share averaged about 63% with siplizumab compared with roughly 25% in control reactions. Sequences below about 10^-5 frequency were poorly captured, so only a minor fraction of alloreactive clones could be mapped to unstimulated subsets. A naive or memory phenotype could not be assigned to roughly 75-96% of proliferating CD4+ or CD8+ clones.

The receptor library was made with the immunoSEQ multiplex PCR assay. The deep sequencing platform assayed approximately 100,000 TCR templates per sample. Genomic DNA extracted from sorted T cells was the material used for TCRbeta CDR3 sequencing. The study's processing was this. The R programming language was used for the clonal analysis of the TCRbeta CDR3 data. Alloreactive CD4+ and CD8+ clones were identified by comparing unstimulated samples to CFSE-low samples taken after the reaction. Alloreactive CD4+ clones were assigned to regulatory or non-regulatory origin by matching sequences to sorted unstimulated Treg and non-Treg repertoires. In TCRdb, the immuneACCESS table is reduced to in-frame sequences with V and J assigned. These tables do not hold every clone; where another copy was compared, an unresolved V gene accounts for under half, and the others remain unexplained. V, J and clone size are taken as reported in that table, and D and trimming were inferred from the DNA itself. This sample holds some 100,000 clones; about 91% were observed only once. The ten top clones hold over 0.12% of the sample.

CDR1 and CDR2, looked up from the germline V gene, are MGHRA and YSYEKL. The CDR3 starts with the cysteine, ends with the phenylalanine, and has 15 residues. The DNA shown is the 45-base CDR3, in frame from base 1. The junction shows trimming of 1 base on V and 4 bases on J, plus 13 bases between the germline ends. On this clone itself: The antigen it recognizes is unknown. Per-base qualities were not stored, and no clone one base away is much larger.

Sequencing used CD4+ T cells sorted from blood. The V and J segments used are TRBV4-1 and TRBJ1-2; the D gene is unclear. This sequence was found in a human donor in good health. The sequence in DNA is TGCGCCAGCAGCCAAGCCCCCAGAGAAGTCTATGGCTACACCTTC. This codes for CASSQAPREVYGYTF.